The clone carrying this T cell receptor (beta chain) was counted many times. Its antigen is still unknown. This sample was included in a study of early T cells in non-severe SARS-CoV-2 infection. Study summary: Sequencing of bulk RNA from unsorted whole blood was done, without chain pairing.

The CDR3 is 13 amino acids. V lost 1 base, J lost 7 bases, and 4 bases stayed unmatched. Per germline, CDR1 GTSNPN and CDR2 SVGIG (reference sequence). Findings of the study overall: The matching step, a VDJdb search, favored anti-spike CD8 responses and missed private and CD4 specificities.

Individual cDNA molecules each received unique molecular identifiers attached to them. From the 5' RACE reads, TCRdb called clonotypes with MiXCR, one entry per CDR3 protein. Of 30,000 to 45,000 distinct CDR3 sequences in the sample, over 4.5% are singletons; the top ten hold 25% to 30%. The clonotype originates from an adult who was a healthcare worker with PCR-confirmed SARS-CoV-2 infection or an uninfected control (not recorded which). The sequencing sample was made of whole blood. The V and J genes are TRBV30 and TRBJ1-3; 7 bases map to TRBD1. DNA of the CDR3: TGTGCCTGGAGTGGTCAGGGGGTCAACACCATATATTTT. Residues: CAWSGQGVNTIYF.